This is a list of T cell receptor beta chains from one sample in a study of OX40 agonist ivuxolimab in advanced cancers. Some clones are missing from TCRdb's copy, which holds only in-frame ones; the method was immunoSEQ multiplex PCR. The table has about 52,000 clones, over 70% seen once; the top ten hold over 10%. The sequences come from CD4+ or CD8+ T cells sorted from blood, collected in a trial of the OX40 agonist ivuxolimab. The receptor source for this set is an adult with an advanced solid tumor such as melanoma, head and neck, liver or kidney cancer. The CDR3 runs from the conserved cysteine through the conserved F or W. D genes are given only for firm matches. Where a row states a size, it is once, few, many or the class of an expanded clone; other rows omit it.

cdr3_aa | cdr3_nt | j_call | v_call | d_call | clone_size
CASSEGAGLPSYNEQFF | TGTGCCAGCAGTGAGGGGGCGGGGCTCCCCTCCTACAATGAGCAGTTCTTC | TRBJ2-1 | TRBV2 | - | -
CASIRGLEETDTQYF | TGTGCCAGCATCAGGGGACTCGAGGAAACAGATACGCAGTATTTT | TRBJ2-3 | TRBV9 | - | -
CASSGRDRPNTEAFF | TGTGCCAGCAGTGGGAGGGACAGGCCGAACACTGAAGCTTTCTTT | TRBJ1-1 | TRBV2 | TRBD1 | -
CASSSNYEQYF | TGTGCCAGCAGCTCTAACTACGAGCAGTACTTC | TRBJ2-7 | TRBV7-2 | - | -
CASSQESDRDYNEQFF | TGTGCCAGCAGCCAAGAGTCGGACAGGGATTACAATGAGCAGTTCTTC | TRBJ2-1 | TRBV14 | TRBD1 | -
CAWSVGQSKKLFF | TGTGCCTGGAGTGTGGGGCAATCAAAAAAACTGTTTTTT | TRBJ1-4 | TRBV30 | - | -
CASSLASDRGETQYF | TGTGCCAGCAGCTTAGCCTCGGACAGGGGAGAGACCCAGTACTTC | TRBJ2-5 | TRBV11-2 | TRBD1 | -
CASSEDRVGAFF | TGTGCCAGCAGTGAAGACAGGGTTGGGGCTTTCTTT | TRBJ1-1 | TRBV2 | - | -
CAISPGQGMGQETQYF | TGTGCCATCAGCCCCGGACAGGGTATGGGACAAGAGACCCAGTACTTC | TRBJ2-5 | TRBV10-3 | TRBD1 | -
CASSPTGVGGANVLTF | TGTGCCAGCTCACCTACAGGGGTAGGTGGGGCCAACGTCCTGACTTTC | TRBJ2-6 | TRBV18 | TRBD1 | -
CASSQVFRGETQYF | TGTGCCAGCAGCCAAGTTTTCAGGGGAGAGACCCAGTACTTC | TRBJ2-5 | TRBV14 | - | -
CASSPGASNYGYTF | TGTGCCAGCAGCCCTGGTGCTTCTAACTATGGCTACACCTTC | TRBJ1-2 | TRBV5-4 | - | once
CASQVGGPENTEAFF | TGTGCCAGCCAGGTGGGGGGGCCGGAGAACACTGAAGCTTTCTTT | TRBJ1-1 | TRBV19 | - | -
CAISDGDSVEKLFF | TGTGCCATCAGTGATGGAGACAGTGTTGAAAAACTGTTTTTT | TRBJ1-4 | TRBV10-3 | - | -
CASSPQRGTDTQYF | TGTGCCAGCAGCCCACAACGGGGGACAGATACGCAGTATTTT | TRBJ2-3 | TRBV7-2 | - | -
CASMVRGLDTEAFF | TGTGCCAGCATGGTCAGGGGGCTGGACACTGAAGCTTTCTTT | TRBJ1-1 | TRBV27 | TRBD1 | -
CASTLEGGVGNQPQHF | TGTGCCAGTACCCTCGAGGGAGGGGTTGGCAATCAGCCCCAGCATTTT | TRBJ1-5 | TRBV19 | - | -
CASSQSTSGGADIQYF | TGCGCCAGCAGCCAATCGACTAGCGGGGGGGCAGACATTCAGTACTTC | TRBJ2-4 | TRBV4-1 | TRBD2 | -
CASSLGGWSYNEQFF | TGTGCCAGCAGCTTGGGGGGGTGGTCCTACAATGAGCAGTTCTTC | TRBJ2-1 | TRBV5-8 | - | -
CASSPGQEHTDTQYF | TGTGCCAGCTCACCGGGACAGGAGCACACAGATACGCAGTATTTT | TRBJ2-3 | TRBV18 | TRBD1 | -
CASSQDLGRDRDYNEQFF | TGCGCCAGCAGCCAAGATTTGGGTAGGGACAGGGATTACAATGAGCAGTTCTTC | TRBJ2-1 | TRBV4-1 | TRBD1 | -
CSVGIDRGQDTGELFF | TGCAGCGTTGGGATCGACAGGGGGCAGGACACCGGGGAGCTGTTTTTT | TRBJ2-2 | TRBV29-1 | TRBD1 | -
CASSLSAGVDGELFF | TGTGCCAGCAGCTTAAGTGCTGGGGTGGACGGGGAGCTGTTTTTT | TRBJ2-2 | TRBV7-3 | - | few
CSLPPGEQYF | TGTTCCCTCCCCCCCGGGGAGCAGTACTTC | TRBJ2-7 | TRBV19 | - | once
CASSRAQAGDGYTF | TGTGCCAGCAGTCGAGCACAGGCAGGGGATGGCTACACCTTC | TRBJ1-2 | TRBV6-1 | - | few
CASSFRTGGSGNEQFF | TGTGCCAGCAGCTTCCGGACAGGGGGCTCAGGGAATGAGCAGTTCTTC | TRBJ2-1 | TRBV7-6 | TRBD1 | -
CASSEDTLNTEAFF | TGTGCCAGCAGCGAGGACACCCTGAACACTGAAGCTTTCTTT | TRBJ1-1 | TRBV7-8 | - | -